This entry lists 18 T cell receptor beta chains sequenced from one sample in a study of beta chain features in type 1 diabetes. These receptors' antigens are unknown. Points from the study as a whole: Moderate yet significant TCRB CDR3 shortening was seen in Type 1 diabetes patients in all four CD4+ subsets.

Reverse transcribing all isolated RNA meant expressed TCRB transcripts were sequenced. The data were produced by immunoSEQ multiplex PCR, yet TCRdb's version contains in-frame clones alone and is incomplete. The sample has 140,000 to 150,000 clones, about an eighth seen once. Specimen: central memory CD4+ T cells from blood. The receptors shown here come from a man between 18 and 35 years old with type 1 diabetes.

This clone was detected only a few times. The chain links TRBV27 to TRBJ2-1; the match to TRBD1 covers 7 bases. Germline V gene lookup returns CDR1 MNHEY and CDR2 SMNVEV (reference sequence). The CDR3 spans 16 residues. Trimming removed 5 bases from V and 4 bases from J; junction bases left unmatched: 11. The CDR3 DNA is TGTGCCAGCAGTCCCTCGGGACAGTCGGGGTACAATGAGCAGTTCTTC. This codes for CASSPSGQSGYNEQFF.

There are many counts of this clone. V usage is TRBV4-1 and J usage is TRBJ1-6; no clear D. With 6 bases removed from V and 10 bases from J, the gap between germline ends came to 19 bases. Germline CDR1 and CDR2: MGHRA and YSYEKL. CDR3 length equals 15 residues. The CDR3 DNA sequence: TGCGCCAGCAGGACCCCCGTTAAACCCGGCTCACCCCTCCACTTT. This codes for CASRTPVKPGSPLHF.

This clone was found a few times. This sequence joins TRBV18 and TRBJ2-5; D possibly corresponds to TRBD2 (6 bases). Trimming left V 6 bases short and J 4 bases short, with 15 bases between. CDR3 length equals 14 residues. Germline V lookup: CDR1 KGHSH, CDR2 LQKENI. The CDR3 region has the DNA TGTGCCAGCTCGCTGCCGGGGGAAGCAGAGACCCAGTACTTC. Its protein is CASSLPGEAETQYF.

Here the CDR3 DNA reads TGTGCCTGGAGTCCAATTGGGGGGGCCTACGAGCAGTACTTC. Amino acid sequence: CAWSPIGGAYEQYF. V gene TRBV30 combines with J gene TRBJ2-7; 7 bases match TRBD2. V gave up 2 bases and J gave up 2 bases; unmatched junction bases: 6. Germline-derived CDR1 and CDR2 are GTSNPN and SVGIG (reference sequence). The CDR3 has 14 amino acids.

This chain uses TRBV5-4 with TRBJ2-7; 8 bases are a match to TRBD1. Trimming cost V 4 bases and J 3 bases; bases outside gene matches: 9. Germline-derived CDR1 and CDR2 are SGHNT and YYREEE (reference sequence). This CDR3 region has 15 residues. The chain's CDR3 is CASSGGWDRNYEQYF. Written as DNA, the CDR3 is TGTGCCAGCAGCGGCGGTTGGGACAGGAACTACGAGCAGTACTTC.

CDR3 in DNA: TGTGCCAGCCACAAAGTAGTCCAAGAGACCCAGTACTTC. Encoded protein: CASHKVVQETQYF. This rearrangement joins TRBV28 to TRBJ2-5; D is undetermined. The CDR3 contains 13 residues. The germline CDR1 and CDR2 sequences are MDHEN and SYDVKM. The V and J ends lost 8 bases and 1 base respectively, with 11 bases between them. The variable domain in full, completed from reference TRBV28 and TRBJ2-5, reads DVKVTQSSRYLVKRTGEKVFLECVQDMDHENMFWYRQDPGLGLRLIYFSYDVKMKEKGDIPEGYSVSREKKERFSLILESASTNQTSMYLCASHKVVQETQYFGPGTRLLVL.

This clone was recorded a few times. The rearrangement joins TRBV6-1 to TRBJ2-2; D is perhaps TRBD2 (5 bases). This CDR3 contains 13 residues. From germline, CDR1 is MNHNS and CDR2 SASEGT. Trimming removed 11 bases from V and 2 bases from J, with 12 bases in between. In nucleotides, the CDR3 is TGTGCCGGCCGGGATCCTAACACCGGGGAGCTGTTTTTT. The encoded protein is CAGRDPNTGELFF.

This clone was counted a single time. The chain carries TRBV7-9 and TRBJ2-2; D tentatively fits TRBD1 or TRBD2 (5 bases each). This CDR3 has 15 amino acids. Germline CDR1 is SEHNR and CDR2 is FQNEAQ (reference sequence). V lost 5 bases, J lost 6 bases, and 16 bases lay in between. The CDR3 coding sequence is TGTGCCAGCAGCCCCGGGACGGCAATATCCGGGGAGCTGTTTTTT. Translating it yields CASSPGTAISGELFF. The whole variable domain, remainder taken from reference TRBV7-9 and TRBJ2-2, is DTGVSQNPRHKITKRGQNVTFRCDPISEHNRLYWYRQTLGQGPEFLTYFQNEAQLEKSRLLSDRFSAERPKGSFSTLEIQRTEQGDSAMYLCASSPGTAISGELFFGEGSRLTVL.

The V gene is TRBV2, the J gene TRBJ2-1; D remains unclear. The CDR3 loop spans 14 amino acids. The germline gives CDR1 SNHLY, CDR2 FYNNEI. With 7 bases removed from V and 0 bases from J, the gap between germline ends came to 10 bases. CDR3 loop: CASIQATSYNEQFF. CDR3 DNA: TGTGCCAGCATACAAGCGACCTCCTACAATGAGCAGTTCTTC.

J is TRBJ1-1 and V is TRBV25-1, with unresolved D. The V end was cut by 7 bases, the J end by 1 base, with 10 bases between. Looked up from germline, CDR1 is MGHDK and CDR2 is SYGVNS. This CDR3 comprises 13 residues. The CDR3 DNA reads TGTGCCAGCACCCCCGTGGGGAACACTGAAGCTTTCTTT. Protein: CASTPVGNTEAFF.

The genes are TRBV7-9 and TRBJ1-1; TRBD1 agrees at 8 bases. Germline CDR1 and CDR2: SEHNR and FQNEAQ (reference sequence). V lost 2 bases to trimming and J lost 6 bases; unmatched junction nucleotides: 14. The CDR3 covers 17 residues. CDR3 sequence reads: CASSLFPPPVTGAEAFF. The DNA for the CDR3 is TGTGCCAGCAGCTTATTCCCTCCGCCCGTGACAGGGGCTGAAGCTTTCTTT.

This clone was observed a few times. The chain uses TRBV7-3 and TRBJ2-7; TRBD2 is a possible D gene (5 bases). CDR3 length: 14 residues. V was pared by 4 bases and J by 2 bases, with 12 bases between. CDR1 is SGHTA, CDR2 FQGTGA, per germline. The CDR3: CASSSQAGPYEQYF. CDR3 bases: TGTGCCAGCAGCTCGCAGGCGGGTCCCTACGAGCAGTACTTC.

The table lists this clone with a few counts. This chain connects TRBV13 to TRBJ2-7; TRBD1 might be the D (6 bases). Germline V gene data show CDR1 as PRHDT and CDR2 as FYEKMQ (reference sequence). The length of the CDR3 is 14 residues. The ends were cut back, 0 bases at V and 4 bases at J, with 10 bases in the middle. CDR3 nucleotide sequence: TGTGCCAGCAGCTTAGGACAGGGTATGTACGAGCAGTACTTC. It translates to CASSLGQGMYEQYF.

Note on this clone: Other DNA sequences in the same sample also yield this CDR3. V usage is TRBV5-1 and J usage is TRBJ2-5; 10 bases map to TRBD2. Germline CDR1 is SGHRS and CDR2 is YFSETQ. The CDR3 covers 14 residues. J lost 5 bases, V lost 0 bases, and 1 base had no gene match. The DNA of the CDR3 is TGCGCCAGCAGCTTGGTACTAGCGGGGGAGACCCAGTACTTC. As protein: CASSLVLAGETQYF.

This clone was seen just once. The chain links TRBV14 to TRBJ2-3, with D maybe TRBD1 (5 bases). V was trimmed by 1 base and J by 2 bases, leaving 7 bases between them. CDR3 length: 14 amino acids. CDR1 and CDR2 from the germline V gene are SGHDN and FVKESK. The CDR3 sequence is CASSQGQYTDTQYF. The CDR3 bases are TGTGCCAGCAGCCAAGGACAGTACACAGATACGCAGTATTTT.

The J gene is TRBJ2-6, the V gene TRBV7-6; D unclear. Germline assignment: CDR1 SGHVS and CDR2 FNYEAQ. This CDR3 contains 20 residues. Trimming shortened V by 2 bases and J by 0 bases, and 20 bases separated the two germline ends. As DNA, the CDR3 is TGTGCCAGCAGCTTAATCCCCATTCTGGGGTCCAGCTCTGGGGCCAACGTCCTGACTTTC. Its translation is CASSLIPILGSSSGANVLTF.

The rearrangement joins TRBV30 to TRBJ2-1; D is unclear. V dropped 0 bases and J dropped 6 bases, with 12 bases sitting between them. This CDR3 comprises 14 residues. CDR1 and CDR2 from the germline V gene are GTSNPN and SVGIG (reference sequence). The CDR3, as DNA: TGTGCCTGGAGTGTCCTAGTAGGGCCCAATGAGCAGTTCTTC. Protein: CAWSVLVGPNEQFF.

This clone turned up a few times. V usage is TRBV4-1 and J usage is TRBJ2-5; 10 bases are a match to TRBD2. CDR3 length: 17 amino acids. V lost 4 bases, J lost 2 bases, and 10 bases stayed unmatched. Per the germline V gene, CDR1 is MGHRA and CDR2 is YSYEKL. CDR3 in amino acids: CASSPSSSGGSQETQYF. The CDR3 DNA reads TGCGCCAGCAGCCCCTCCTCTAGCGGGGGATCTCAAGAGACCCAGTACTTC.